Shown below are 10 T cell receptor beta chains from a single sample sequenced in a study of blood T cell repertoires in COVID-19. This table comes from immunoSEQ multiplex PCR, and its TCRdb copy is limited to in-frame clones, with some not included. This table has some 120,000 clones, approximately 88% appearing once. Sequencing input: peripheral blood. The receptors originated from a woman in her seventies with acute or convalescent COVID-19.

The rearrangement links TRBV6-5 to TRBJ2-7; TRBD2 aligns across 8 bases. CDR1 and CDR2 from the germline V gene are MNHEY and SVGAGI. There are 15 residues in the CDR3. The junction had 11 bases not matched to a gene; V was cut back by 7 bases and J by 3 bases. CDR3 sequence (DNA): TGTGCCAGCAAAATCCGGCTAGCGGGCTTCTACGAGCAGTACTTC. Encoded protein: CASKIRLAGFYEQYF.

V usage is TRBV19 and J usage is TRBJ1-5, with 12 nucleotides matching TRBD1. This CDR3 is 17 amino acids long. The V and J ends lost 6 bases and 0 bases, in that order; junction bases with no gene match: 6. The germline gives CDR1 LNHDA, CDR2 SQIVND (reference sequence). The CDR3 region has the DNA TGTGCCAGTAGACCGGGACAGGGGGCCTATAGCAATCAGCCCCAGCATTTT. Amino acids: CASRPGQGAYSNQPQHF.

This chain connects TRBV7-2 to TRBJ1-2, with 8 bases fitting TRBD1. The CDR3 consists of 14 residues. The germline V gene encodes CDR1 SGHTA and CDR2 FQGNSA. With 4 bases clipped from V and 5 bases from J, the junction kept 6 bases outside the gene matches. The CDR3 protein is CASSSGRGRYGYTF. CDR3 nucleotides: TGTGCCAGCAGCTCCGGCAGGGGGCGTTATGGCTACACCTTC.

The chain is built from TRBV15 and TRBJ2-1; 7 bases are shared with TRBD2. V trimming: 1 base; J trimming: 1 base; junction bases outside the gene matches: 4. Germline V CDR1 and CDR2: LNHNV, YYDKDF (reference sequence). CDR3 length equals 16 residues. The CDR3 DNA is TGTGCCACCAGCAGAGGTCGGACTAGTTCCTACAATGAGCAGTTCTTC. Residues: CATSRGRTSSYNEQFF.

The rearrangement links TRBV19 to TRBJ2-3; no clear D. The CDR3 runs 16 residues. Germline V gives CDR1 LNHDA, CDR2 SQIVND (reference sequence). Trimming took 2 bases from V and 1 from J, leaving 13 bases between them. The CDR3 sequence: CASSIKVGQGTDTQYF. The CDR3 coding sequence is TGTGCCAGTAGTATAAAGGTTGGGCAGGGCACAGATACGCAGTATTTT.

CDR3 nucleotides: TGTGCCAGCAGCTTTGACAGAGACTCCTACAATGAGCAGTTCTTC. Amino acids: CASSFDRDSYNEQFF. The gene calls are TRBV3-1 (or the pseudogene TRBV3-2) and TRBJ2-1; TRBD1 might be the D (5 bases). Germline CDR1 is LGHDT and CDR2 is YNNKEL (reference sequence). V lost 5 bases to trimming and J lost 0 bases, with 11 bases between them. The CDR3 runs to 15 residues.

This clone was seen more than once but under ten times. The chain links TRBV6-5 to TRBJ1-2; no definite D call. The CDR3 has 14 residues. V shed 6 bases and J shed 4 bases, with 15 bases lying between them. CDR1 and CDR2 from the germline V gene are MNHEY and SVGAGI. The CDR3 coding sequence is TGTGCCAGCAGGGATGACACCAGGCCCTATGGCTACACCTTC. Protein: CASRDDTRPYGYTF.

V is TRBV4-2 and J is TRBJ2-7, with 9 bases fitting TRBD2. V gave up 4 bases and J gave up 3 bases; unmatched junction bases: 7. Germline CDR1 and CDR2: LGHNA and YNFKEQ. The CDR3 loop spans 15 amino acids. CDR3 nucleotide sequence: TGTGCCAGCAGCCTAAGACTAGCGGCGAGCTACGAGCAGTACTTC. Amino acid sequence: CASSLRLAASYEQYF.

V usage is TRBV28 and J usage is TRBJ2-2; D might be TRBD2 (6 bases). The CDR3 length is 15 residues. V lost 1 base to trimming and J lost 5 bases, with 11 bases between them. Germline V gene sequence: CDR1 MDHEN, CDR2 SYDVKM. CDR3 loop: CASSLLGLSTGELFF. The CDR3 region has the DNA TGTGCCAGCAGTTTATTGGGACTCTCAACCGGGGAGCTGTTTTTT.

This clone was recorded a few times. This rearrangement joins TRBV3-1 (or the pseudogene TRBV3-2) to TRBJ2-1; TRBD2 matches 11 bases. J gave up 10 bases and V 0 bases, and 8 bases lay outside the gene matches. CDR3 length: 16 residues. Germline CDR1 reads LGHDT; CDR2 reads YNNKEL (reference sequence). This chain's CDR3 is CASSQELTSGSGEQFF. In DNA form, the CDR3 reads TGTGCCAGCAGCCAAGAGTTAACTAGCGGGAGTGGCGAGCAGTTCTTC.